Listed here are 29 T cell receptor beta chains from one sample, sequenced in a study of identical twins. TCRdb independently ran MiXCR on the 5' RACE reads; one entry per CDR3 protein. The data contain 690,000 or so distinct CDR3 sequences, 8.5% to 9% of them singletons. This sample also belongs to another study, concerning yellow fever vaccine responses in identical twins.

The sequenced material came from PBMCs. The receptors here all came from a young woman in good health.

This clonotype showed up just a few times. V and J are TRBV27 and TRBJ2-2, with TRBD2 identical over 14 bases. Germline V lookup: CDR1 MNHEY, CDR2 SMNVEV (reference sequence). With 7 bases clipped from V and 2 bases from J, the junction kept 15 bases outside the gene matches. The CDR3 extends over 20 amino acids. This CDR3 is CASTSMIWTSGGLNTGELFF. CDR3 in DNA: TGTGCCAGCACTTCCATGATTTGGACTAGCGGGGGGTTAAACACCGGGGAGCTGTTTTTT.

This clonotype was seen many times. This sequence joins TRBV5-4 and TRBJ2-3, with TRBD1 as a possible D gene (5 bases). Germline CDR1 SGHNT, CDR2 YYREEE (reference sequence). This CDR3 contains 16 residues. V lost 0 bases to trimming and J lost 0 bases, with 11 bases between them. CDR3 protein: CASSLGGAGSTDTQYF. The CDR3 nucleotides are TGTGCCAGCAGCTTGGGAGGAGCAGGGAGCACAGATACGCAGTATTTT.

The V call is TRBV5-1, the J call TRBJ1-2; TRBD1 is a possible D gene (5 bases). V lost 0 bases to trimming and J lost 6 bases, with 9 bases between them. This CDR3 spans 13 amino acids. CDR1 is SGHRS, CDR2 YFSETQ, per germline. This chain's CDR3 is CASSLDWGDGYTF. The CDR3 DNA sequence: TGCGCCAGCAGCTTGGATTGGGGGGATGGCTACACCTTC.

This clonotype was seen repeatedly, ten times or more. The chain uses TRBV10-3 and TRBJ2-3; 8 bases match TRBD1. This CDR3 is built from 14 residues. V lost 3 bases to trimming and J lost 1 base; unmatched junction nucleotides: 0. Germline lookup yields CDR1 ENHRY and CDR2 SYGVKD. CDR3 in DNA: TGTGCCATCAGTGACAGGGGGCGCACAGATACGCAGTATTTT. Translated, it gives CAISDRGRTDTQYF.

This clonotype was detected a few times. The CDR3 sequence: CASSPLLAPDTQYF. CDR3 nucleotide sequence: TGTGCCAGCTCACCACTCCTAGCCCCAGATACGCAGTATTTT. V gene TRBV18 combines with J gene TRBJ2-3, with D tentatively TRBD2 (5 bases). Trimming shortened V by 1 base and J by 4 bases, and 9 bases separated the two germline ends. Germline lookup yields CDR1 KGHSH and CDR2 LQKENI. The CDR3 length is 14 residues.

In its sample, this clonotype was seen a few times. This chain joins TRBV29-1 and TRBJ1-4; weak D call: TRBD1 (6 bases). The CDR3 is 12 residues long. Germline CDR1 reads SQVTM; CDR2 reads ANQGSEA. The V gene lost 6 bases and the J gene lost 5 bases, with 10 bases spanning the gap. The CDR3 bases are TGCAGCGTGATAACAGGGAATGAAAAACTGTTTTTT. Residues: CSVITGNEKLFF.

A few counts support this clonotype. The chain employs TRBV27 and TRBJ1-5, with a tentative D call TRBD1 (5 bases). The CDR3 sequence is 13 residues long. Germline CDR1 MNHEY, CDR2 SMNVEV (reference sequence). V lost 9 bases and J lost 1, with 10 bases in between. The CDR3 region has the DNA TGTGCCAGGGGACGGGGGAGCAATCAGCCCCAGCATTTT. It yields the protein CARGRGSNQPQHF.

The rearrangement joins TRBV7-6 to TRBJ2-1; 11 nucleotides align to TRBD2. V shed 2 bases and J 0 bases; nucleotides not matched to a gene: 15. CDR3 length: 21 amino acids. Per germline, CDR1 SGHVS and CDR2 FNYEAQ. The DNA of the CDR3 is TGTGCCAGCAGCTTAAAAGTAGTAGCGGGGGGGGCCAAGAGCTCCTACAATGAGCAGTTCTTC. Protein sequence: CASSLKVVAGGAKSSYNEQFF.

The chain uses TRBV5-6 and TRBJ2-2; either TRBD1 or TRBD2 may fit D (6 bases each). From germline, CDR1 is SGHDT and CDR2 YYEEEE. The V gene lost 0 bases and the J gene lost 4 bases, with 13 bases spanning the gap. This CDR3 region has 16 residues. CDR3 coding DNA: TGTGCCAGCAGCTTGGGACGCCGGGGGCCCACCGGGGAGCTGTTTTTT. Protein sequence: CASSLGRRGPTGELFF.

The table lists this clonotype with a few counts. The rearrangement joins TRBV28 to TRBJ2-6, with no clear D. The CDR3 contains 17 residues. V was pared by 1 base and J by 4 bases, with 14 bases between. Germline lookup yields CDR1 MDHEN and CDR2 SYDVKM. The CDR3 DNA sequence: TGTGCCAGCAGTTTATATGTAGGCAGATCCGGGGCCAACGTCCTGACTTTC. Its translation is CASSLYVGRSGANVLTF.

This clonotype was counted at least ten times. V usage is TRBV12-3 or TRBV12-4 and J usage is TRBJ2-6; either TRBD1 or TRBD2 may fit D (5 bases each). With 5 bases removed from V and 1 base from J, the gap between germline ends came to 9 bases. The CDR3 loop spans 15 amino acids. The CDR3 reads CASSQGPSGANVLTF. The CDR3 region has the DNA TGTGCCAGCAGTCAGGGACCTTCTGGGGCCAACGTCCTGACTTTC.

This clonotype came up many times. The genes are TRBV29-1 and TRBJ2-3; 7 bases are shared with TRBD1. Germline values: CDR1 SQVTM, CDR2 ANQGSEA. The trim removed 2 bases at V and 6 bases at J, leaving 11 bases unmatched. The CDR3 totals 15 residues. The CDR3 region is CSVEIEGRGMDTQYF. CDR3 in DNA: TGCAGCGTTGAAATTGAGGGCAGGGGGATGGATACGCAGTATTTT.

This clonotype was seen at least ten times. The rearrangement links TRBV14 to TRBJ2-3, with no clear D. The germline V gene encodes CDR1 SGHDN and CDR2 FVKESK. Trimming shortened V by 1 base and J by 8 bases, and 7 bases separated the two germline ends. This CDR3 contains 12 residues. CDR3 DNA sequence: TGTGCCAGCAGCCAAGCGGGTCCTACGCAGTATTTT. It codes for CASSQAGPTQYF.

This clonotype has at least ten counts. The J gene is TRBJ2-2, the V gene TRBV20-1; 8 bases are a match to TRBD1. Germline CDR1 reads DFQATT; CDR2 reads SNEGSKA (reference sequence). The CDR3 loop spans 14 amino acids. The trim removed 6 bases at V and 2 bases at J, leaving 5 bases unmatched. CDR3 protein: CSARDRRNTGELFF. The CDR3 DNA sequence: TGCAGTGCCAGGGACAGGCGAAACACCGGGGAGCTGTTTTTT.

The chain recombines TRBV20-1 with TRBJ2-7; D not resolved. Germline V gene sequence: CDR1 DFQATT, CDR2 SNEGSKA (reference sequence). The CDR3 contains 14 residues. Trimming pared 3 bases from V and 2 bases from J, leaving 14 bases between. CDR3 amino acids: CSASSRGSTYEQYF. The CDR3 DNA reads TGCAGTGCTAGCTCGCGAGGTTCCACCTACGAGCAGTACTTC.

This clonotype was detected only a few times. V and J are TRBV5-1 and TRBJ2-3; D is perhaps TRBD2 (5 bases). The CDR3 has 14 amino acids. The germline CDR1 and CDR2 sequences are SGHRS and YFSETQ. The V end lost 1 base, the J end lost 8 bases, and 14 bases lay between the germline ends. CDR3 nucleotide sequence: TGCGCCAGCAGCTTGCCGGGAAGTAAAAGTACGCAGTATTTT. It encodes CASSLPGSKSTQYF.

Ten or more counts support this clonotype. The rearrangement uses TRBV24-1 and TRBJ2-1, with D possibly matching TRBD1 (6 bases). The CDR3 consists of 15 residues. Germline V gene lookup returns CDR1 KGHDR and CDR2 SFDVKD. Trimming removed 4 bases at V and 3 bases at J, with 12 bases between. The CDR3: CATSDTRTVYNEQFF. The CDR3 bases are TGTGCCACCAGTGACACCCGGACAGTCTACAATGAGCAGTTCTTC.

This clonotype occurred a few times. The chain has TRBV5-1 and TRBJ1-6; maybe TRBD1 (5 bases). This CDR3 contains 13 residues. The germline V gene has CDR1 SGHRS and CDR2 YFSETQ. The ends were cut back, 0 bases at V and 9 bases at J, with 7 bases in the middle. In DNA, the CDR3 is TGCGCCAGCAGCTTGGTGCAGGGTTCACCCCTCCACTTT. Protein sequence: CASSLVQGSPLHF.

The V and J genes are TRBV6-1 and TRBJ2-3, with D perhaps matching TRBD1 (5 bases). The CDR3 is made up of 15 amino acids. In germline, CDR1 is MNHNS, CDR2 SASEGT. Trimming removed 7 bases at V and 2 bases at J, with 16 bases between. The DNA for the CDR3 is TGTGCCAGCAAGGTTGGGGCGAGATACACAGATACGCAGTATTTT. It yields the protein CASKVGARYTDTQYF.

The chain links TRBV7-9 to TRBJ2-4, with a tentative D call TRBD2 (5 bases). From germline, CDR1 is SEHNR and CDR2 FQNEAQ (reference sequence). CDR3 length: 13 residues. Trimming took 7 bases from V and 0 from J, leaving 7 bases between them. The CDR3: CASTGVAKNIQYF. CDR3 bases: TGTGCCAGCACCGGGGTAGCCAAAAACATTCAGTACTTC.

This clonotype was counted only a few times. The chain has TRBV6-2 or TRBV6-3 and TRBJ2-1; 14 nucleotides match TRBD2. Germline CDR1 MNHEY, CDR2 SVGEGT. The CDR3 covers 15 residues. The J segment lost 9 bases and the V segment lost 7 bases, leaving 8 bases of the junction unmatched. CDR3 loop: CASNSGLAGVGEQFF. CDR3 nucleotides: TGTGCCAGCAACTCGGGACTAGCGGGAGTGGGTGAGCAGTTCTTC.

This clonotype was counted ten times or more. The chain links TRBV20-1 to TRBJ2-5, with TRBD2 as a possible D gene (6 bases). From germline, CDR1 is DFQATT and CDR2 SNEGSKA (reference sequence). The germline V and J ends were trimmed by 1 base and 4 bases, with 16 bases remaining between them. CDR3 size: 15 residues. The CDR3 DNA reads TGCAGTGCTAGAGTCTTGCGGGGCGACTTAGAGACCCAGTACTTC. Protein: CSARVLRGDLETQYF.

The V call is TRBV20-1, the J call TRBJ2-4; the match to TRBD2 covers 8 bases. The CDR3 extends over 18 amino acids. Losses at the gene ends were 6 bases for V and 1 base for J; bases not matched to a gene: 17. The V gene's germline CDR1 is DFQATT and CDR2 SNEGSKA (reference sequence). Here the CDR3 DNA reads TGCAGTGCCGGACGTCCCGGGGCTAGCGGGTTGGCCAAAAACATTCAGTACTTC. Translation: CSAGRPGASGLAKNIQYF.

The sample holds many counts of this clonotype. The J gene is TRBJ2-5, the V gene TRBV18, with a weak D call TRBD1 (6 bases). Germline V gene sequence: CDR1 KGHSH, CDR2 LQKENI. Trimming stripped 2 bases from V and 4 bases from J, with 11 bases between. CDR3 size: 14 residues. The CDR3 DNA reads TGTGCCAGCTCACCATACAGGGATGCAGAGACCCAGTACTTC. This sequence encodes CASSPYRDAETQYF.

This clonotype was seen more than once but under ten times. The J gene is TRBJ2-3, the V gene TRBV15; perhaps TRBD2 as D (5 bases). The germline V gene encodes CDR1 LNHNV and CDR2 YYDKDF (reference sequence). The CDR3 has 16 residues. Trimming removed 4 bases from V and 0 bases from J, with 14 bases in between. The CDR3 is CATSKGSDSSTDTQYF. The CDR3 DNA sequence: TGTGCCACCAGCAAAGGCTCGGACTCTAGCACAGATACGCAGTATTTT.

This clonotype was seen only a few times. The rearrangement uses TRBV30 and TRBJ1-1; D not certain. V was trimmed by 2 bases and J by 1 base, leaving 5 bases between them. The CDR3 sequence is 12 residues long. CDR1 GTSNPN and CDR2 SVGIG come from the germline V gene (reference sequence). The CDR3 sequence is CAWSNRNTEAFF. CDR3 nucleotides: TGTGCCTGGAGTAACAGGAACACTGAAGCTTTCTTT.

This sequence joins TRBV7-9 and TRBJ1-4; 9 nucleotides agree with TRBD1. This CDR3 is 14 amino acids long. V was pared by 6 bases and J by 8 bases, with 7 bases of the junction left unmatched. Germline CDR1 reads SEHNR; CDR2 reads FQNEAQ (reference sequence). The CDR3 sequence is CASRRTGVGEKLFF. CDR3 bases: TGTGCCAGCAGACGGACAGGGGTAGGGGAAAAACTGTTTTTT.

This clonotype turned up a few times. The chain recombines TRBV6-6 with TRBJ2-7; 9 bases map to TRBD1. The trim removed 5 bases at V and 6 bases at J, leaving 5 bases unmatched. Germline V lookup: CDR1 MNHNY, CDR2 SVGAGI (reference sequence). The CDR3 is 13 residues long. DNA for the CDR3: TGTGCCAGCAGTGACAGACAGGGGGGCGAGCAGTACTTC. Protein sequence: CASSDRQGGEQYF.

The gene calls are TRBV28 and TRBJ2-1; D is perhaps TRBD1 or TRBD2 (5 bases each). The V gene's germline CDR1 is MDHEN and CDR2 SYDVKM. V shed 0 bases and J shed 4 bases, with 10 bases lying between them. This CDR3 contains 15 residues. CDR3 nucleotides: TGTGCCAGCAGTTTATGGGGGGAATCGTACAATGAGCAGTTCTTC. The encoded protein is CASSLWGESYNEQFF.